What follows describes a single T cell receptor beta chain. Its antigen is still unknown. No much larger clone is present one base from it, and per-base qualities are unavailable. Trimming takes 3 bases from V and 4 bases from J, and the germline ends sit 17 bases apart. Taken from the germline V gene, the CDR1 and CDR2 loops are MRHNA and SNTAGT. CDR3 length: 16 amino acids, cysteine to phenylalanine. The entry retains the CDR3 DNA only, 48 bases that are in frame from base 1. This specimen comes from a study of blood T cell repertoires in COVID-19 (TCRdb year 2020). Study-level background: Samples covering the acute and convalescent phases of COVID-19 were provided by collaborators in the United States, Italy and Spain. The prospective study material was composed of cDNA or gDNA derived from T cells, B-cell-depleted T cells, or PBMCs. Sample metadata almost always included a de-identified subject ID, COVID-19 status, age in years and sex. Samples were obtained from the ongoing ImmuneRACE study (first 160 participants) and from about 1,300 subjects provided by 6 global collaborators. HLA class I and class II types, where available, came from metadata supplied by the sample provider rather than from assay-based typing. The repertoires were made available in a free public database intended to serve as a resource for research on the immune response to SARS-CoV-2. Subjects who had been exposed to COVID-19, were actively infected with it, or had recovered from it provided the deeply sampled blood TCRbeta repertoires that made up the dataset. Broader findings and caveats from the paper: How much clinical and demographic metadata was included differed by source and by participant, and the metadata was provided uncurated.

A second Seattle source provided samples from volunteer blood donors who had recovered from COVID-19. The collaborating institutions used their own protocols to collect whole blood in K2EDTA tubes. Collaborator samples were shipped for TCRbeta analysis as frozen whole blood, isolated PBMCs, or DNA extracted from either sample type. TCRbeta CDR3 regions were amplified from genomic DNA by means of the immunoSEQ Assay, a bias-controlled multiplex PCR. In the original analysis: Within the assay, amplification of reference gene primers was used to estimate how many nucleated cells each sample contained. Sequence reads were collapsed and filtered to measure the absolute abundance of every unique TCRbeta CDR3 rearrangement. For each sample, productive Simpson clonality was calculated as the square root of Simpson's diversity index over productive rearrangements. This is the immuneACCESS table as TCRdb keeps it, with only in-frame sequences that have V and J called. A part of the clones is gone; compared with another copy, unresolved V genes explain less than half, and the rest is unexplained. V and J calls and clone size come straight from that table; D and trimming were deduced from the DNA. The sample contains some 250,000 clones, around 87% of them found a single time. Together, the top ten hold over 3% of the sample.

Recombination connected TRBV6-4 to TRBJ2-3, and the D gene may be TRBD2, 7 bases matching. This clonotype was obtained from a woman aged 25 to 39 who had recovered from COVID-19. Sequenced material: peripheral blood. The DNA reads TGTGCCAGCAGTGAATTTGGCGGGGGCTCGCCAGATACGCAGTATTTT. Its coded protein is CASSEFGGGSPDTQYF.